These T cell receptor beta chains were read from a single sample in a study of T cells in Graves' hyperthyroidism and ophthalmopathy. TCRdb redid the calling of the multiplex PCR reads with MiXCR, one entry per CDR3 protein. The sample contains more than 500,000 distinct CDR3 sequences, about 15% of which appear only once. The specimen sequenced was blood. The receptors derive from a middle-aged woman with Graves' ophthalmopathy. Both conserved end residues are part of each CDR3. Fields, in order: D gene, J gene, clone size, V gene, CDR3 protein, CDR3 DNA. A D gene is named only where the DNA matches it firmly. The listing skips clone size in some rows; elsewhere it reads once, few, many or a size class.

D: -
J: TRBJ1-5
size: many
V: TRBV20-1
CDR3: CSAREGGGNQPQHF
DNA: TGCAGTGCTAGAGAGGGGGGTGGCAATCAGCCCCAGCATTTT

D: -
J: TRBJ2-7
size: few
V: TRBV7-2
CDR3: CASSFPPGHRSYEQYF
DNA: TGTGCCAGCAGCTTCCCGCCGGGACACCGCTCCTACGAGCAGTACTTC

D: TRBD2
J: TRBJ2-7
size: many
V: TRBV6-2/TRBV6-3
CDR3: CASTPGAGGTYEQYF
DNA: TGTGCCAGTACCCCTGGAGCGGGAGGGACCTACGAGCAGTACTTC

D: -
J: TRBJ2-2
size: many
V: TRBV12-3/TRBV12-4
CDR3: CASSLHGELFF
DNA: TGTGCCAGCAGTTTACACGGGGAGCTGTTTTTT

D: -
J: TRBJ1-2
size: many
V: TRBV12-3/TRBV12-4
CDR3: CASSSSTLGYGYTF
DNA: TGTGCCAGCAGTTCCTCCACTTTAGGCTATGGCTACACCTTC

D: TRBD1
J: TRBJ1-2
size: many
V: TRBV12-5
CDR3: CASAKGTDYGYTF
DNA: TGTGCTAGTGCCAAGGGGACAGACTATGGCTACACCTTC

D: -
J: TRBJ1-1
size: many
V: TRBV28
CDR3: CASGGLSVVNTEAFF
DNA: TGTGCCAGCGGAGGGTTGAGCGTAGTGAACACTGAAGCTTTCTTT

D: -
J: TRBJ2-7
size: many
V: TRBV28
CDR3: CASSHMGRGPENGAYEQYF
DNA: TGTGCCAGCAGCCACATGGGGAGGGGGCCGGAAAACGGGGCCTACGAGCAGTACTTC

D: -
J: TRBJ2-5
size: -
V: TRBV27
CDR3: CASRPWSGSTVETQYF
DNA: TGTGCCAGCAGGCCTTGGTCCGGGTCCACGGTGGAGACCCAGTACTTC

D: -
J: TRBJ1-5
size: many
V: TRBV6-2/TRBV6-3
CDR3: CASTDEGSQPQHF
DNA: TGTGCCAGCACCGACGAAGGGTCTCAGCCCCAGCATTTT

D: -
J: TRBJ2-5
size: many
V: TRBV2
CDR3: CASSEATRYQETQYF
DNA: TGTGCCAGCAGTGAAGCGACCAGGTACCAAGAGACCCAGTACTTC

D: TRBD2
J: TRBJ2-2
size: few
V: TRBV5-1
CDR3: CASSLRLAGGRGDTGELFF
DNA: TGCGCCAGCAGCTTGCGGCTAGCGGGAGGACGAGGGGACACCGGGGAGCTGTTTTTT

D: TRBD1
J: TRBJ2-1
size: many
V: TRBV24-1
CDR3: CATSDFAGTGSLPRAYNEQFF
DNA: TGTGCCACCAGTGACTTTGCCGGGACAGGGTCACTACCCCGGGCCTACAATGAGCAGTTCTTC

D: -
J: TRBJ2-2
size: many
V: TRBV30
CDR3: CAWRNTGELFF
DNA: TGTGCCTGGAGAAACACCGGGGAGCTGTTTTTT

D: -
J: TRBJ1-5
size: -
V: TRBV2
CDR3: CASSEALRVFYRASNQPQHF
DNA: TGTGCCAGCAGTGAAGCGCTTCGGGTTTTCTACAGGGCCTCCAATCAGCCCCAGCATTTT

D: -
J: TRBJ2-7
size: few
V: TRBV11-3
CDR3: CASSEWGQQNEQYF
DNA: TGTGCCAGCAGCGAGTGGGGACAACAGAACGAGCAGTACTTC

D: TRBD1
J: TRBJ2-5
size: many
V: TRBV2
CDR3: CASSESGGVQETQYF
DNA: TGTGCCAGCAGTGAATCAGGGGGTGTCCAAGAGACCCAGTACTTC

D: -
J: TRBJ2-2
size: -
V: TRBV12-3/TRBV12-4
CDR3: CASRPSRTGELFF
DNA: TGTGCCAGCAGACCTTCGCGGACCGGGGAGCTGTTTTTT

D: TRBD1
J: TRBJ2-7
size: -
V: TRBV6-7
CDR3: CASKHGQGYEQYF
DNA: TGTGCCAGCAAACACGGACAGGGCTACGAGCAGTACTTC

D: -
J: TRBJ1-2
size: few
V: TRBV28
CDR3: CASTAGYGYTF
DNA: TGTGCCAGCACTGCGGGCTATGGCTACACCTTC

D: TRBD1
J: TRBJ1-1
size: many
V: TRBV6-5
CDR3: CASSSWTGGDTEAFF
DNA: TGTGCCAGCAGTTCATGGACAGGGGGGGACACTGAAGCTTTCTTT

D: TRBD2
J: TRBJ2-5
size: many
V: TRBV20-1
CDR3: CSARDKREYVETQYF
DNA: TGCAGTGCTAGAGATAAGCGGGAGTATGTCGAGACCCAGTACTTC

D: TRBD1
J: TRBJ1-1
size: once
V: TRBV28
CDR3: CASSSPGQGAATEAFF
DNA: TGTGCCAGCAGTTCGCCGGGACAGGGGGCGGCCACTGAAGCTTTCTTT

D: TRBD1
J: TRBJ1-2
size: few
V: TRBV5-5
CDR3: CASSRGTGEGYTF
DNA: TGTGCCAGCAGCCGAGGGACAGGGGAAGGCTACACCTTC

D: -
J: TRBJ1-1
size: many
V: TRBV7-9
CDR3: CASSKQVNTEAFF
DNA: TGTGCCAGCAGCAAACAGGTTAACACTGAAGCTTTCTTT

D: -
J: TRBJ2-2
size: few
V: TRBV19
CDR3: CASSIDSQFTGELFF
DNA: TGTGCCAGTAGTATAGATTCCCAGTTCACCGGGGAGCTGTTTTTT

D: -
J: TRBJ2-5
size: many
V: TRBV6-1
CDR3: CASMSVRETQYF
DNA: TGTGCCAGCATGAGTGTCAGGGAGACCCAGTACTTC

D: -
J: TRBJ1-2
size: few
V: TRBV6-5
CDR3: CASSYGGGYGYTF
DNA: TGTGCCAGCAGTTATGGGGGCGGCTATGGCTACACCTTC

D: -
J: TRBJ1-2
size: many
V: TRBV9
CDR3: CASSPDGSSYGYTF
DNA: TGTGCCAGCAGCCCGGACGGTTCGAGCTATGGCTACACCTTC

D: -
J: TRBJ2-5
size: many
V: TRBV28
CDR3: CASSADTRVETQYF
DNA: TGTGCCAGCAGTGCTGACACACGCGTGGAGACCCAGTACTTC

D: TRBD1
J: TRBJ2-2
size: few
V: TRBV29-1
CDR3: CSVKDRTNTGELFF
DNA: TGCAGCGTTAAGGACAGGACGAACACCGGGGAGCTGTTTTTT

D: -
J: TRBJ2-7
size: many
V: TRBV7-9
CDR3: CASSLVTGYEQYF
DNA: TGTGCCAGCAGCTTAGTCACGGGCTACGAGCAGTACTTC

D: TRBD1
J: TRBJ1-1
size: few
V: TRBV6-1
CDR3: CASRDRGPEAFF
DNA: TGTGCCAGCAGGGACAGGGGCCCTGAAGCTTTCTTT

D: TRBD2
J: TRBJ2-7
size: -
V: TRBV12-3/TRBV12-4
CDR3: CASSKRWGLNEQYF
DNA: TGTGCCAGCAGCAAACGGTGGGGACTAAACGAGCAGTACTTC

D: -
J: TRBJ2-7
size: -
V: TRBV6-2/TRBV6-3
CDR3: CASSHLTSLRGSYEQYF
DNA: TGTGCCAGCAGCCACCTAACTTCCCTCCGGGGCAGCTACGAGCAGTACTTC

D: -
J: TRBJ2-5
size: many
V: TRBV6-1
CDR3: CAAGQNQETQYF
DNA: TGTGCGGCCGGGCAGAACCAAGAGACCCAGTACTTC

D: -
J: TRBJ2-7
size: many
V: TRBV6-1
CDR3: CASSGGSAKQYF
DNA: TGTGCCAGCAGTGGAGGGTCTGCAAAGCAGTACTTC

D: TRBD1
J: TRBJ2-3
size: many
V: TRBV24-1
CDR3: CATSETGGPTDTQYF
DNA: TGTGCCACCAGTGAAACAGGGGGCCCCACAGATACGCAGTATTTT

D: -
J: TRBJ1-5
size: many
V: TRBV27
CDR3: CASSFSMTSGGNQPQHF
DNA: TGTGCCAGCAGTTTTTCTATGACGAGTGGGGGCAATCAGCCCCAGCATTTT

D: TRBD1
J: TRBJ2-1
size: many
V: TRBV24-1
CDR3: CATSDLVGTGGANEQFF
DNA: TGTGCCACCAGTGATTTAGTTGGGACAGGGGGTGCAAATGAGCAGTTCTTC

D: TRBD2
J: TRBJ2-7
size: many
V: TRBV28
CDR3: CASTPGMGTSGAYEQYF
DNA: TGTGCCAGCACTCCCGGGATGGGGACTAGCGGAGCCTACGAGCAGTACTTC

D: TRBD2
J: TRBJ2-1
size: few
V: TRBV11-2
CDR3: CASSFLGLAVYNEQFF
DNA: TGTGCCAGCAGCTTTTTGGGACTAGCGGTTTACAATGAGCAGTTCTTC

D: -
J: TRBJ1-5
size: many
V: TRBV15
CDR3: CATSRDRGNQPQHF
DNA: TGTGCCACCAGCAGAGATCGCGGCAATCAGCCCCAGCATTTT

D: TRBD2
J: TRBJ2-7
size: -
V: TRBV19
CDR3: CASSIGVAGAGGGSYEQYF
DNA: TGTGCCAGTAGTATCGGGGTAGCGGGAGCCGGCGGGGGATCCTACGAGCAGTACTTC

D: TRBD1
J: TRBJ2-7
size: many
V: TRBV10-3
CDR3: CAIRTGTVSYEQYF
DNA: TGTGCCATCAGGACCGGGACAGTTTCCTACGAGCAGTACTTC

D: TRBD1
J: TRBJ1-1
size: few
V: TRBV5-4
CDR3: CASSSGQGARENTEAFF
DNA: TGTGCCAGCAGCTCCGGACAGGGGGCGAGGGAGAACACTGAAGCTTTCTTT

D: TRBD2
J: TRBJ2-1
size: -
V: TRBV6-2/TRBV6-3
CDR3: CASTSTSGNQNSPDNEQFF
DNA: TGTGCCAGCACTAGTACTAGCGGGAACCAGAATAGTCCGGACAATGAGCAGTTCTTC

D: -
J: TRBJ1-1
size: many
V: TRBV27
CDR3: CASKSMNTEAFF
DNA: TGTGCCAGCAAATCCATGAACACTGAAGCTTTCTTT

D: -
J: TRBJ1-1
size: many
V: TRBV5-1
CDR3: CASSLRDNTEAFF
DNA: TGCGCCAGCAGCCTTCGCGATAACACTGAAGCTTTCTTT

D: -
J: TRBJ2-5
size: -
V: TRBV6-2/TRBV6-3
CDR3: CASSPVGWVETQYF
DNA: TGTGCCAGCAGCCCAGTTGGGTGGGTCGAGACCCAGTACTTC

D: -
J: TRBJ2-7
size: few
V: TRBV5-1
CDR3: CASSSNGGIAREQYF
DNA: TGCGCCAGCAGCTCGAACGGGGGCATAGCTCGAGAGCAGTACTTC

D: TRBD2
J: TRBJ2-5
size: -
V: TRBV18
CDR3: CASFRTSTRETQYF
DNA: TGTGCCAGCTTTCGGACTAGCACGCGAGAGACCCAGTACTTC

D: TRBD1
J: TRBJ2-2
size: -
V: TRBV5-1
CDR3: CASSLALGTDTGELFF
DNA: TGCGCCAGCAGCTTGGCGCTTGGGACAGACACCGGGGAGCTGTTTTTT

D: -
J: TRBJ1-5
size: many
V: TRBV14
CDR3: CASSQGGLNSNQPQHF
DNA: TGTGCCAGCAGCCAAGGGGGTCTGAATAGCAATCAGCCCCAGCATTTT

D: TRBD2
J: TRBJ2-7
size: many
V: TRBV10-3
CDR3: CAISYQPPGLAGSGEQYF
DNA: TGTGCCATCAGTTACCAGCCACCGGGACTAGCGGGGTCGGGCGAGCAGTACTTC

D: -
J: TRBJ2-7
size: -
V: TRBV27
CDR3: CASSRGEYEQYF
DNA: TGTGCCAGCAGTCGCGGGGAATACGAGCAGTACTTC

D: -
J: TRBJ1-5
size: many
V: TRBV6-1
CDR3: CASSEFLGSNQPQHF
DNA: TGTGCCAGCAGTGAGTTTTTGGGTAGCAATCAGCCCCAGCATTTT

D: TRBD1
J: TRBJ1-6
size: -
V: TRBV3-1
CDR3: CASGPGTGYSPLHF
DNA: TGTGCCAGCGGCCCCGGGACAGGTTATTCACCCCTCCACTTT

D: -
J: TRBJ2-5
size: few
V: TRBV12-3/TRBV12-4
CDR3: CASSLMGRGLQIQETQYF
DNA: TGTGCCAGCAGTCTAATGGGCCGGGGGCTTCAGATTCAAGAGACCCAGTACTTC

D: -
J: TRBJ2-5
size: -
V: TRBV7-2
CDR3: CASSRGGGVAETQYF
DNA: TGTGCCAGCAGCCGAGGGGGGGGGGTGGCGGAGACCCAGTACTTC